Shown below are 22 T cell receptor beta chains from a single sample sequenced in a study of blood T cell repertoires in COVID-19. Sequencing was performed with immunoSEQ multiplex PCR; in TCRdb, only in-frame clones are kept and a portion is missing. Of under 250,000 clones in the sample, 86% were seen once. Sample: peripheral blood. Receptors were obtained from a man older than 75 with acute or convalescent COVID-19.

V usage is TRBV5-1 and J usage is TRBJ2-5; D is unresolved. The CDR3 contains 16 residues. CDR1 and CDR2 from the germline V gene are SGHRS and YFSETQ. Trimming pared 2 bases from V and 3 bases from J, leaving 17 bases between. CDR3 sequence: CASSFRNGSLKETQYF. The CDR3 coding sequence is TGCGCCAGCAGCTTTAGGAACGGGTCGCTAAAAGAGACCCAGTACTTC. Full variable domain (remainder filled in from reference TRBV5-1 and TRBJ2-5): KAGVTQTPRYLIKTRGQQVTLSCSPISGHRSVSWYQQTPGQGLQFLFEYFSETQRNKGNFPGRFSGRQFSNSRSEMNVSTLELGDSALYLCASSFRNGSLKETQYFGPGTRLLVL.

A remark on this clone: The same CDR3 also results from other DNA sequences found in this sample. The V gene is TRBV20-1, the J gene TRBJ2-7, with no clear D. The V gene lost 3 bases and the J gene lost 1 base, with 4 bases spanning the gap. The CDR3 spans 11 residues. Looked up from germline, CDR1 is DFQATT and CDR2 is SNEGSKA (reference sequence). The CDR3 reads CSASGSYEQYF. CDR3 DNA sequence: TGCAGTGCTAGCGGTTCCTACGAGCAGTACTTC.

The chain links TRBV18 to TRBJ2-2; weak D call: TRBD1 (6 bases). The CDR3 sequence is 14 residues long. Trimming removed 1 base at V and 7 bases at J, with 10 bases between. The germline V gene encodes CDR1 KGHSH and CDR2 LQKENI. The CDR3 loop is CASSPRTVNGELFF. In DNA form, the CDR3 reads TGTGCCAGCTCACCACGGACAGTCAACGGGGAGCTGTTTTTT.

This chain connects TRBV20-1 to TRBJ1-2; 9 bases line up with TRBD1. Germline V gene lookup returns CDR1 DFQATT and CDR2 SNEGSKA (reference sequence). The CDR3 loop spans 17 amino acids. With 3 bases clipped from V and 5 bases from J, the junction kept 16 bases outside the gene matches. The CDR3 DNA reads as TGCAGTGCTAGTTTCCCCCCAAGCCCGGGACAGGGTTATGGCTACACCTTC. This encodes CSASFPPSPGQGYGYTF.

Only one count was recorded for this clone. The V and J genes are TRBV7-9 and TRBJ1-6; a possible D gene is TRBD1 (6 bases). This CDR3 spans 14 amino acids. Trimming cost V 1 base and J 9 bases, with 10 bases left between them. Germline CDR1 is SEHNR and CDR2 is FQNEAQ (reference sequence). The DNA of the CDR3 is TGTGCCAGCAGCTTAGTAACAGGGAGTTCACCCCTCCACTTT. Translation: CASSLVTGSSPLHF.

DNA for the CDR3: TGCAGCGTTGAGCTAACCACCTATGGCTACACCTTC. This codes for CSVELTTYGYTF. The J gene is TRBJ1-2, the V gene TRBV29-1; D call uncertain. The CDR3 has 12 amino acids. V was cut by 3 bases and J by 4 bases, with 9 bases left in between. Germline values: CDR1 SQVTM, CDR2 ANQGSEA. The full variable domain, in which reference TRBV29-1 and TRBJ1-2 provide the parts outside the CDR3, is SAVISQKPSRDICQRGTSLTIQCQVDSQVTMMFWYRQQPGQSLTLIATANQGSEATYESGFVIDKFPISRPNLTFSTLTVSNMSPEDSSIYLCSVELTTYGYTFGSGTRLTVV.

The chain uses TRBV28 and TRBJ2-2; D perhaps matches TRBD2 (5 bases). Germline CDR1 and CDR2: MDHEN and SYDVKM. V was trimmed by 2 bases and J by 7 bases, leaving 8 bases between them. CDR3 length: 13 amino acids. CDR3 amino acids: CASSLLGSGELFF. As DNA, the CDR3 is TGTGCCAGCAGTTTACTGGGGAGCGGGGAGCTGTTTTTT.

The genes are TRBV11-2 and TRBJ1-6; no clear D gene. The CDR3 spans 14 residues. With 0 bases removed from V and 4 bases from J, the gap between germline ends came to 4 bases. CDR1 is SGHAT, CDR2 FQNNGV, per germline. The DNA for the CDR3 is TGTGCCAGCAGCTTAGAGGAGTATAATTCACCCCTCCACTTT. Its translation is CASSLEEYNSPLHF.

CDR3 loop: CASSHLLGQGEETQYF. The CDR3 nucleotides read TGTGCCAGCAGCCACCTCCTCGGACAGGGAGAGGAGACCCAGTACTTC. The chain carries TRBV7-9 and TRBJ2-5; 8 positions match TRBD1. The CDR3 length is 16 residues. Trimming at V came to 5 bases and at J to 5 bases, leaving 13 bases not matched to a gene. Germline values: CDR1 SEHNR, CDR2 FQNEAQ (reference sequence).

This chain connects TRBV5-1 to TRBJ2-3, with 9 positions matching TRBD2. Germline V gene sequence: CDR1 SGHRS, CDR2 YFSETQ. This CDR3 region has 15 residues. V was clipped by 4 bases and J by 2 bases; unmatched bases: 5. The CDR3 loop is CASSDPSGATDTQYF. The DNA for the CDR3 is TGCGCCAGCAGCGATCCTAGCGGGGCCACAGATACGCAGTATTTT.

This clone was seen a few times. This chain uses TRBV20-1 with TRBJ1-2; possible D gene TRBD1, 6 bases. The V gene lost 6 bases and the J gene lost 4 bases, with 9 bases spanning the gap. Germline-derived CDR1 and CDR2 are DFQATT and SNEGSKA (reference sequence). The CDR3 totals 11 residues. CDR3 sequence reads: CSATDSYGYTF. In DNA form, the CDR3 reads TGCAGTGCCACGGACAGCTATGGCTACACCTTC.

The rearrangement joins TRBV5-8 to TRBJ2-3; 15 bases map to TRBD2. With 0 bases clipped from V and 0 bases from J, the junction kept 2 bases outside the gene matches. The CDR3 consists of 18 residues. CDR1 and CDR2 from the germline V gene are SGHTS and YDEGEE. The CDR3 DNA follows: TGTGCCAGCAGCTTGGTGGGACTAGCGGGGGGCAGCACAGATACGCAGTATTTT. It codes for CASSLVGLAGGSTDTQYF.

This chain joins TRBV5-1 and TRBJ2-3; D perhaps matches TRBD2 (5 bases). Trimming pared 4 bases from V and 6 bases from J, leaving 21 bases between. This CDR3 comprises 16 residues. Germline values: CDR1 SGHRS, CDR2 YFSETQ. Here the CDR3 DNA reads TGCGCCAGCAGCCCGCCCCATCGAGCCGGCGGGGATACGCAGTATTTT. Translation: CASSPPHRAGGDTQYF.

Only one count was recorded for this clone. The gene calls are TRBV7-9 and TRBJ1-5, with 7 bases matching TRBD1. The V gene end was trimmed by 3 bases and the J gene end by 3 bases; junction bases not matched to a gene: 8. Germline V gene sequence: CDR1 SEHNR, CDR2 FQNEAQ (reference sequence). The CDR3 runs to 16 residues. The CDR3 nucleotides read TGTGCCAGCAGCTTGGGGGACAGCGGAATCAATCAGCCCCAGCATTTT. Translation: CASSLGDSGINQPQHF.

The rearrangement links TRBV2 to TRBJ1-1, with D possibly TRBD1 on 5 matching bases. Deletions cut 1 base from V and 6 bases from J, with 9 bases between. Germline V gene data show CDR1 as SNHLY and CDR2 as FYNNEI. The CDR3 totals 13 residues. The CDR3 DNA is TGTGCCAGCAGTGAAGGGACAACGGCTGAAGCTTTCTTT. Amino acid sequence: CASSEGTTAEAFF.

This chain connects TRBV5-4 to TRBJ2-5; 8 bases fit TRBD2. Unmatched junction bases numbered 6, after V lost 5 bases and J lost 3 bases. Per the germline V gene, CDR1 is SGHNT and CDR2 is YYREEE (reference sequence). CDR3 length equals 14 residues. CDR3 DNA: TGTGCCAGCAGTACGCCGGGGGGGGAAGAGACCCAGTACTTC. It codes for CASSTPGGEETQYF.

The gene calls are TRBV4-2 and TRBJ1-2, with 9 nucleotides matching TRBD1. Germline V gives CDR1 LGHNA, CDR2 YNFKEQ. CDR3 length: 18 residues. V trimming: 3 bases; J trimming: 3 bases; junction bases outside the gene matches: 14. CDR3 coding DNA: TGTGCCAGCAGCCAGGGCCTACAGGGGGCAAATGGGGACTATGGCTACACCTTC. This sequence encodes CASSQGLQGANGDYGYTF.

V usage is TRBV15 and J usage is TRBJ2-7, with 8 positions matching TRBD1. The CDR3 is 15 residues long. V was pared by 1 base and J by 7 bases, with 9 bases of the junction left unmatched. Germline V lookup: CDR1 LNHNV, CDR2 YYDKDF (reference sequence). CDR3 sequence reads: CATSRAGTGFGEQYF. The CDR3 DNA is TGTGCCACCAGCAGAGCGGGGACAGGTTTTGGAGAGCAGTACTTC.

The chain uses TRBV7-9 and TRBJ1-3, with no clear D. The CDR3 loop spans 15 amino acids. V gave up 1 base and J gave up 2 bases, with 9 bases separating them. The germline gives CDR1 SEHNR, CDR2 FQNEAQ (reference sequence). CDR3: CASSLEAATGNTIYF. CDR3 DNA: TGTGCCAGCAGCTTAGAAGCAGCGACTGGAAACACCATATATTTT.

The V call is TRBV6-1, the J call TRBJ1-4; maybe TRBD1 (5 bases). This CDR3 has 16 amino acids. CDR1 is MNHNS, CDR2 SASEGT, per germline. Trimming took off 3 bases at V and 2 bases at J, with 13 bases between the two ends. The DNA of the CDR3 is TGTGCCAGCAGTGATCAAGGGGAGGCGACTAATGAAAAACTGTTTTTT. Translating it yields CASSDQGEATNEKLFF.

This chain uses TRBV7-8 with TRBJ2-7; 10 bases fit TRBD1. Trimming cost V 5 bases and J 0 bases; bases outside gene matches: 10. The V gene's germline CDR1 is SGHVS and CDR2 FQNEAQ. This CDR3 is built from 17 residues. The CDR3 is CASSLISGQGSSYEQYF. The CDR3 DNA follows: TGTGCCAGCAGCCTAATATCGGGACAGGGGAGCTCCTACGAGCAGTACTTC.

The chain joins TRBV28 to TRBJ2-5, with D perhaps matching TRBD1 (6 bases). CDR3 length equals 16 residues. Germline V gives CDR1 MDHEN, CDR2 SYDVKM. The V and J ends lost 1 base and 0 bases respectively, with 12 bases between them. The CDR3 DNA reads TGTGCCAGCAGTTTATTTCCAGGGGCGTACCAAGAGACCCAGTACTTC. Translating gives CASSLFPGAYQETQYF.